This T cell receptor (gamma chain) emerged from a study of Vδ1+ human thymocytes. This CDR3 spans 12 amino acids. V shed 4 bases, J shed 4 bases, and the junction held 4 bases outside the gene matches. Germline CDR1 VTNTFY, CDR2 YDVSTARD (reference sequence). This clone was recorded a few times. The antigen is undetermined. Extracted RNA was reverse transcribed into cDNA. The CDR3 regions were amplified by multiplex PCR from V-gene primers to a constant-region primer. TCRdb fed the multiplex PCR reads into CATT to redo clone calling. The sample includes 36,000 or so gamma-chain clones, around 20% of them seen just once. Study observations and caveats: Unlike peripheral blood Vdelta1+ controls, thymic delta-chain sequences included about 20% Vdelta2 and few Vdelta3. Highly polyclonal TRG and TRD repertoires with Gaussian CDR3 length distributions appeared in thymus.

The material sequenced was Vdelta1+ gamma-delta thymocytes from the thymus. This sample's subset: FACS-sorted CD3+ TCRalphabeta- TCRVdelta1+ TCRVdelta2- thymocytes. The V and J genes are TRGV3 and TRGJ1 or TRGJ2. The clonotype originates from a girl under three years old who had congenital heart surgery. As DNA, the CDR3 is TGTGCCACCTGGGAGTTCTATTATAAGAAACTCTTT. This sequence encodes CATWEFYYKKLF.